A selection of T cell receptor beta chains follows, all from one sample in a study of cytotoxic CD8 clonotypes in ibrutinib-treated CLL. Method: immunoSEQ multiplex PCR; TCRdb's copy keeps in-frame clones and lacks some. The data hold more than 200,000 clones, with roughly 79% observed a single time. The starting material was PBMCs, obtained after 12 months of ibrutinib treatment. The receptor set was obtained from a human donor with chronic lymphocytic leukemia. Each CDR3 is given with its conserved first and last residue. D genes are given only for firm matches. Clone size is shown for a subset of rows, as once, few, many or a class of expanded clone.

cdr3_nt cdr3_aa d_call cdr3_length v_call clone_size j_call
TGCAGCGTGGAGGACAGGTTTCGGGAGCAGTACTTC CSVEDRFREQYF TRBD1 12 TRBV29-1 once TRBJ2-7
TGCGCCAGCAGCTTGGCCTTCGGGTCGGGCTACACCTTC CASSLAFGSGYTF . 13 TRBV5-1 . TRBJ1-2
TGCGCCAGCAGCTTGGGTCAGGGTCCGGAGACCCAGTACTTC CASSLGQGPETQYF . 14 TRBV5-1 . TRBJ2-5
TGTGCCAGCAGCGTCCAAAGCGGGAGGGGATACAATGAGCAGTTCTTC CASSVQSGRGYNEQFF TRBD2 16 TRBV9 . TRBJ2-1
TGTGCCAGCAGTTTAAGGCCTGAGGGGGCGCGGGAAGGCTACACCTTC CASSLRPEGAREGYTF TRBD1 16 TRBV27 . TRBJ1-2
TGTGCCAGCAGTTCCGGGACAGTTAAAGAGACCCAGTACTTC CASSSGTVKETQYF TRBD1 14 TRBV6-1 . TRBJ2-5
TGTGCCAGCAGCTTAGGACAGGATACGCAGTATTTT CASSLGQDTQYF . 12 TRBV11-3 . TRBJ2-3
TGCGCCTCTCTCGGTATAGGCGAGCAGTACTTC CASLGIGEQYF . 11 TRBV4-1 . TRBJ2-7
TGTGCCAGCAGTTTAACGTCCCCGGCAGGGCTACAGGGTCAGCCCCAGCATTTT CASSLTSPAGLQGQPQHF . 18 TRBV27 . TRBJ1-5
TGCAGCGCCGAGGCCGGGATGAACACTGAAGCTTTCTTT CSAEAGMNTEAFF . 13 TRBV29-1 . TRBJ1-1
TGTGCCAGTAGTGCGCTAGCGGGGGGGCCTGGAGATACGCAGTATTTT CASSALAGGPGDTQYF TRBD2 16 TRBV19 . TRBJ2-3
TGTGCCATCAGGTCCCGTCTTGATCAAAAGGCCACAGATACGCAGTATTTT CAIRSRLDQKATDTQYF . 17 TRBV10-3 . TRBJ2-3
TGTGCCAGCAGTTCGTACCCAGCGGGGTTCACAGATACGCAGTATTTT CASSSYPAGFTDTQYF TRBD2 16 TRBV27 . TRBJ2-3
TGTGCCAGCAGCCGGGACAGGGCTAACTATGGCTACACCTTC CASSRDRANYGYTF TRBD1 14 TRBV6-4 . TRBJ1-2
TGTGCCACCCGAAAGACAGGGACCTACGAGCAGTACTTC CATRKTGTYEQYF TRBD1 13 TRBV19 . TRBJ2-7
TGTGCCAGCAGTGACCCGGGACTAGCCTACCTGTGGGATACGCAGTATTTT CASSDPGLAYLWDTQYF TRBD2 17 TRBV25-1 . TRBJ2-3
TGTGCCAGCAGTTACTCCCGACTAGGAGGCGAGCAGTACTTC CASSYSRLGGEQYF . 14 TRBV6-5 . TRBJ2-7
TGCGCCGCCGGAGGACCCTCATCTCCGCACAATGAGCAGTTCTTC CAAGGPSSPHNEQFF . 15 TRBV4-1 once TRBJ2-1
TGTGCCAGCAGTTTAAAGTCCTCGGTCAACTATGGCTACACCTTC CASSLKSSVNYGYTF . 15 TRBV28 . TRBJ1-2
TGCGCCAGCAGCCCAGCAGGAGGAGGGGCAAACTATGGCTACACCTTC CASSPAGGGANYGYTF . 16 TRBV4-1 . TRBJ1-2
TGTGCCAGCAGCTTAACGTCGGGGGGCGAGCAGTACTTC CASSLTSGGEQYF TRBD2 13 TRBV7-3 once TRBJ2-7
TGTGCCAGCGAATACTATGGCTACACCTTC CASEYYGYTF . 10 TRBV6-1 . TRBJ1-2
TGTGCCAGCAAACAGGGTCGTCCGAAAGGTCAGCCCCAGCATTTT CASKQGRPKGQPQHF . 15 TRBV2 . TRBJ1-5
TGCGCCAGCAGCTTGGTGACCGAGAACAATGAGCAGTTCTTC CASSLVTENNEQFF . 14 TRBV5-1 . TRBJ2-1
TGTGCCAGCAGTGAAGCCTTAGGCAAGCAGCCCCAGCATTTT CASSEALGKQPQHF . 14 TRBV2 . TRBJ1-5
TGTGCCAGCAGCTTAGACCCCCCCTACGAGCAGTACTTC CASSLDPPYEQYF . 13 TRBV7-2 few TRBJ2-7
TGTGCCAGCAGTTACCAGGGCGACCAGTACTTC CASSYQGDQYF . 11 TRBV6-4 . TRBJ2-5